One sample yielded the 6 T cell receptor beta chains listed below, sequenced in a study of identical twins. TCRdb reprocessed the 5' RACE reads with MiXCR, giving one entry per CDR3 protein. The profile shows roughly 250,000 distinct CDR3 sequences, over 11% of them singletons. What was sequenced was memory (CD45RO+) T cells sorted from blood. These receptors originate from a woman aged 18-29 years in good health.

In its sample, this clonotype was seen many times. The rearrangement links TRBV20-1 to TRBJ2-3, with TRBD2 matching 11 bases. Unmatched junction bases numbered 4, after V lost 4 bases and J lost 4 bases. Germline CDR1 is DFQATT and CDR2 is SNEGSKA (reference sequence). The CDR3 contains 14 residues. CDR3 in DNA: TGCAGTGCTAATAGCGGGAGGGCCTCAGATACGCAGTATTTT. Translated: CSANSGRASDTQYF.

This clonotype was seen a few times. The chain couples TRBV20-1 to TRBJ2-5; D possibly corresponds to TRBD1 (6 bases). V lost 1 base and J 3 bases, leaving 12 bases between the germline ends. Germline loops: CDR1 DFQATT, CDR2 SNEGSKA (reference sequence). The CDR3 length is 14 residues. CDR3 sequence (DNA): TGCAGTGCTAGAGCCCCGAAGGGGGAAGAGACCCAGTACTTC. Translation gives CSARAPKGEETQYF.

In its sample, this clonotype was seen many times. The CDR3, as DNA: TGCGCCAGCAGCTTGGATTCGGACGGGGGCGGCACAGATACGCAGTATTTT. This translates into CASSLDSDGGGTDTQYF. The chain links TRBV5-1 to TRBJ2-3; the D call may be TRBD1 or TRBD2 (6 bases each). Germline V lookup: CDR1 SGHRS, CDR2 YFSETQ. V lost 0 bases, J lost 1 base, and 15 bases lay in between. The CDR3 sequence is 17 residues long.

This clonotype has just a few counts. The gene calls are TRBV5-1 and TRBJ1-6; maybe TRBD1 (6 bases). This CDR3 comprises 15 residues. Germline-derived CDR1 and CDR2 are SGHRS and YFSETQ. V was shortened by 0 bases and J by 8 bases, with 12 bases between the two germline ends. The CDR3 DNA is TGCGCCAGCAGCTTGGGCGGGTCAGGGGATTCACCCCTCCACTTT. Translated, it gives CASSLGGSGDSPLHF.

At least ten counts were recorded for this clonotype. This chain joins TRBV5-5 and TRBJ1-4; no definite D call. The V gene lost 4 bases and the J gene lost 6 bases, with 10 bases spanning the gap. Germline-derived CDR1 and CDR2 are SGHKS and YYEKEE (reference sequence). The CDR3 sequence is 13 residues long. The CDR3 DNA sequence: TGTGCCAGCAGCCTTATATTTGATGAAAAACTGTTTTTT. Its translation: CASSLIFDEKLFF. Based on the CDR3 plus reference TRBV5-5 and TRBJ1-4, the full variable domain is DAGVTQSPTHLIKTRGQQVTLRCSPISGHKSVSWYQQVLGQGPQFIFQYYEKEERGRGNFPDRFSARQFPNYSSELNVNALLLGDSALYLCASSLIFDEKLFFGSGTQLSVL.

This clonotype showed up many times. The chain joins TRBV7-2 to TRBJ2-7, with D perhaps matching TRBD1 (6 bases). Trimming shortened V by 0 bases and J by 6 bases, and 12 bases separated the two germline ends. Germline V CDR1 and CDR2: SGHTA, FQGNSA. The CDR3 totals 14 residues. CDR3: CASSLAFRGSEQYF. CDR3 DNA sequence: TGTGCCAGCAGCTTAGCCTTCAGGGGTTCCGAGCAGTACTTC.